This T cell receptor beta chain was recorded in a study of cytomegalovirus exposure and HLA in healthy donors. Study-wide results and limits: CMV serostatus stood as the only immune exposure information on hand. Most TCR sequences showed up rarely, but some public TCRs showed up in many donors.

With respect to this clone: Its specificity is not known.

The CDR3 spans 14 residues. CDR1 MNHEY and CDR2 SMNVEV come from the germline V gene (reference sequence). V trimming: 5 bases; J trimming: 5 bases; junction bases outside the gene matches: 8. The PCR contained 60 Vbeta and 13 Jbeta primers. In the original analysis: Later, 80 million or so unique TCR beta chains were counted in an analysis, and approximately 10 million of them were shared. Measured with immunoSEQ multiplex PCR; TCRdb has only the in-frame clones, and not every one. V and J calls plus clone size are reproduced from that table; the DNA served to infer D and trimming. This sample yields some 200,000 clones, of which 65% to 85% are seen a single time; 3.5% to 4% belongs to the top ten.

Sequencing was performed on PBMCs. This TCR was recovered from a man between 50 and 59 years old in good health and CMV-seronegative. The chain couples TRBV27 to TRBJ2-7; 8 positions agree with TRBD2. CDR3 in DNA: TGTGCCAGCAGTCCGCCCGGGAGGGGTCACGAGCAGTACTTC. As protein: CASSPPGRGHEQYF.